Shown below are 29 T cell receptor beta chains from a single sample sequenced in a study of cytomegalovirus exposure and HLA in healthy donors (dated by TCRdb to the late 2010s). Library preparation used the immunoSEQ multiplex PCR assay. The multiplex PCR relied on a mix of 60 forward primers for TCR Vbeta segments and 13 reverse primers for TCR Jbeta segments. TCRdb re-hosts the immuneACCESS table, in-frame sequences only. Its copies lack some clones; in the studies checked, an unresolved V gene accounts for under half of them, and the cause for the rest is not known. The table for this sample lists some 200,000 clones; around 88% of them were counted only once. Approximately 1% of the sample comes from the top ten. Sequenced input: PBMCs. The receptors were gathered from a woman aged 18-29 years in good health and CMV-seronegative.

J is TRBJ2-5 and V is TRBV7-6, with D possibly TRBD2 on 6 matching bases. With the DNA end fitting TRBJ2-7 better, the J assignment may be wrong. Germline-derived CDR1 and CDR2 are SGHVS and FNYEAQ. The CDR3 is 13 amino acids. The CDR3 DNA follows: TGTGCCAGCAGCCTCGGGACTCCCTACGAGCAGTACTTC. Translating gives CASSLGTPYEQYF.

The gene calls are TRBV27 and TRBJ2-7; TRBD2 might be the D (7 bases). Looked up from germline, CDR1 is MNHEY and CDR2 is SMNVEV (reference sequence). This CDR3 is 14 amino acids long. V was pared by 2 bases and J by 2 bases, with 10 bases between. The CDR3 reads CASSLGGGPYEQYF. The CDR3, as DNA: TGTGCCAGCAGTTTAGGCGGGGGCCCCTACGAGCAGTACTTC.

This clone was counted a few times. The chain combines TRBV11-2 with TRBJ1-1; 12 bases match TRBD1. CDR3 length equals 17 residues. Trimming cost V 2 bases and J 1 base; bases outside gene matches: 5. From germline, CDR1 is SGHAT and CDR2 FQNNGV. In nucleotides, the CDR3 is TGTGCCAGCAGCTTAAGGTTGGGACAGGGGGCGAACACTGAAGCTTTCTTT. Translating gives CASSLRLGQGANTEAFF.

The genes are TRBV27 and TRBJ1-2; 7 bases align to TRBD1. V lost 2 bases to trimming and J lost 5 bases; unmatched junction nucleotides: 5. The germline CDR1 and CDR2 sequences are MNHEY and SMNVEV (reference sequence). There are 14 residues in the CDR3. For the CDR3, the DNA is TGTGCCAGCAGTTTAAAGGCAGGGGGATATGGCTACACCTTC. Translated, it gives CASSLKAGGYGYTF.

The gene calls are TRBV29-1 and TRBJ1-3; a possible D gene is TRBD1 (6 bases). Trimming stripped 4 bases from V and 7 bases from J, with 26 bases between. Germline CDR1 and CDR2: SQVTM and ANQGSEA. The CDR3 has 17 residues. CDR3: CSVVASDRGSSENTIYF. The CDR3 DNA sequence: TGCAGCGTTGTTGCTTCGGACAGAGGTTCCTCTGAGAACACCATATATTTT.

This clone was seen a few times. This chain uses TRBV11-3 with TRBJ1-6; no clear D. Trimming removed 4 bases at V and 4 bases at J, with 5 bases between. The CDR3 consists of 13 residues. Germline V gene lookup returns CDR1 SGHNT and CDR2 YENEEA. In nucleotides, the CDR3 is TGTGCCAGCAGCTCGGTGTATAATTCACCCCTCCACTTT. It is translated as CASSSVYNSPLHF.

This clone was found once. This sample also contains other DNA sequences that code for the same CDR3. The V call is TRBV5-1, the J call TRBJ2-1; D is uncertain. The CDR3 is made up of 15 amino acids. Trimming shortened V by 0 bases and J by 0 bases, and 7 bases separated the two germline ends. Germline V gene sequence: CDR1 SGHRS, CDR2 YFSETQ. CDR3 loop: CASSLVGSSYNEQFF. The CDR3 coding sequence is TGCGCCAGCAGCTTGGTTGGTAGCTCCTACAATGAGCAGTTCTTC.

The chain couples TRBV6-4 to TRBJ1-2, with 7 bases identical to TRBD1. CDR1 and CDR2 from the germline V gene are MRHNA and SNTAGT. Losses at the gene ends were 6 bases for V and 1 base for J; bases not matched to a gene: 11. The CDR3 is 16 amino acids. The chain's CDR3 is CASSPVAGGSNYGYTF. CDR3 bases: TGTGCCAGCAGCCCCGTGGCAGGGGGAAGTAACTATGGCTACACCTTC.

The V gene is TRBV18, the J gene TRBJ1-2; 7 positions agree with TRBD1. The CDR3 contains 12 residues. V lost 3 bases, J lost 6 bases, and 1 base stayed unmatched. Germline V gene lookup returns CDR1 KGHSH and CDR2 LQKENI. The CDR3 DNA is TGTGCCAGCTCACCCGGACAGGATGGCTACACCTTC. It translates to CASSPGQDGYTF.

The chain is built from TRBV7-2 and TRBJ1-2; the match to TRBD1 covers 11 bases. V lost 4 bases to trimming and J lost 4 bases; unmatched junction nucleotides: 8. There are 16 residues in the CDR3. The germline gives CDR1 SGHTA, CDR2 FQGNSA. Here the CDR3 DNA reads TGTGCCAGCAGCTCTCCGGACAGGGGGCGCATCTATGGCTACACCTTC. Translating it yields CASSSPDRGRIYGYTF.

The V gene is TRBV5-8, the J gene TRBJ2-3, with D uncertain. CDR3 length: 16 amino acids. Germline-derived CDR1 and CDR2 are SGHTS and YDEGEE. V was trimmed by 2 bases and J by 2 bases, leaving 15 bases between them. In nucleotides, the CDR3 is TGTGCCAGCAGCTTTGGAGTAGCCCCTTCCACAGATACGCAGTATTTT. It specifies CASSFGVAPSTDTQYF.

The V and J genes are TRBV5-4 and TRBJ2-5; possibly TRBD2 for D (6 bases). This CDR3 is 14 amino acids long. CDR1 is SGHNT and CDR2 is YYREEE in the germline V gene (reference sequence). Trimming left V 4 bases short and J 4 bases short, with 14 bases between. The CDR3 is CASSIERGGETQYF. As DNA, the CDR3 is TGTGCCAGCAGCATCGAAAGGGGAGGAGAGACCCAGTACTTC.

This clone was seen once. At one end, the junction sequence differs from germline, possibly due to a read error. The chain is built from TRBV28 and TRBJ1-2; 10 bases map to TRBD1. CDR3 size: 15 residues. CDR1 is MDHEN, CDR2 SYDVKM, per germline. As DNA, the CDR3 is TGTGCCAGCACTTTAAGACAGGGGGCAATGGATGGCTACACCTTC. Translating gives CASTLRQGAMDGYTF.

This clone has only one observation. V is TRBV18 and J is TRBJ1-1; possibly TRBD1 for D (5 bases). The CDR3 runs 13 residues. V was trimmed by 3 bases and J by 11 bases, leaving 16 bases between them. Germline V gene sequence: CDR1 KGHSH, CDR2 LQKENI. DNA of the CDR3: TGTGCCAGCTCACCCGATCAGGGTTTGATGGCTTTCTTT. This encodes CASSPDQGLMAFF. Combining the CDR3 with reference TRBV18 and TRBJ1-1 gives the whole variable domain NAGVMQNPRHLVRRRGQEARLRCSPMKGHSHVYWYRQLPEEGLKFMVYLQKENIIDESGMPKERFSAEFPKEGPSILRIQQVVRGDSAAYFCASSPDQGLMAFFGQGTRLTVV.

This chain links TRBV5-1 with TRBJ2-7, with D maybe TRBD2 (5 bases). V lost 0 bases and J lost 2, with 12 bases in between. Germline V gene data show CDR1 as SGHRS and CDR2 as YFSETQ. This CDR3 has 15 amino acids. The CDR3 protein is CASSLVASRAYEQYF. In DNA, the CDR3 is TGCGCCAGCAGCTTGGTTGCTAGCCGGGCCTACGAGCAGTACTTC.

This clone has a handful of counts. The chain recombines TRBV5-1 with TRBJ1-1; possible D gene TRBD1, 6 bases. Germline lookup yields CDR1 SGHRS and CDR2 YFSETQ. The CDR3 totals 14 residues. The germline V and J ends were trimmed by 3 bases and 6 bases, with 15 bases remaining between them. CDR3 coding DNA: TGCGCCAGCAGCTCATCGGCAGGGGTCGCTGAAGCTTTCTTT. This translates into CASSSSAGVAEAFF. Variable domain in full (rest from reference TRBV5-1 and TRBJ1-1): KAGVTQTPRYLIKTRGQQVTLSCSPISGHRSVSWYQQTPGQGLQFLFEYFSETQRNKGNFPGRFSGRQFSNSRSEMNVSTLELGDSALYLCASSSSAGVAEAFFGQGTRLTVV.

The chain joins TRBV5-1 to TRBJ2-1, with D perhaps TRBD2 (5 bases). The ends were cut back, 2 bases at V and 6 bases at J, with 9 bases in the middle. Germline V CDR1 and CDR2: SGHRS, YFSETQ. The CDR3 length is 13 residues. The CDR3, as DNA: TGCGCCAGCAGCTTCACTAGTCGCAATGAGCAGTTCTTC. Encoded protein: CASSFTSRNEQFF.

The V gene is TRBV19, the J gene TRBJ1-2; D not certain. Germline CDR1 reads LNHDA; CDR2 reads SQIVND (reference sequence). This CDR3 comprises 14 residues. Trimming stripped 5 bases from V and 1 base from J, with 11 bases between. The DNA of the CDR3 is TGTGCCAGTAGTGAGAAGGGAGGTAACTATGGCTACACCTTC. Protein product: CASSEKGGNYGYTF.

The rearrangement joins TRBV5-8 to TRBJ1-5; unclear D gene. V lost 5 bases, J lost 6 bases, and 24 bases lay in between. Germline V gene sequence: CDR1 SGHTS, CDR2 YDEGEE. This CDR3 contains 17 residues. The CDR3 nucleotides are TGTGCCAGCAGGCAGAACCTGGGCTTCCTAATGGGTCAGCCCCAGCATTTT. This encodes CASRQNLGFLMGQPQHF. The whole variable domain, filled in from reference TRBV5-8 and TRBJ1-5, reads EAGVTQSPTHLIKTRGQQATLRCSPISGHTSVYWYQQALGLGLQFLLWYDEGEERNRGNFPPRFSGRQFPNYSSELNVNALELEDSALYLCASRQNLGFLMGQPQHFGDGTRLSIL.

The chain carries TRBV30 and TRBJ2-7, with D tentatively TRBD2 (6 bases). The CDR3 covers 15 residues. The V end lost 5 bases, the J end lost 3 bases, and 20 bases lay between the germline ends. Germline lookup yields CDR1 GTSNPN and CDR2 SVGIG (reference sequence). The CDR3 sequence: CAWCEGAGFDYEQYF. In DNA, the CDR3 is TGTGCCTGGTGCGAAGGGGCGGGATTTGACTACGAGCAGTACTTC. The full variable domain, rest sourced from reference TRBV30 and TRBJ2-7, is SQTIHQWPATLVQPVGSPLSLECTVEGTSNPNLYWYRQAAGRGLQLLFYSVGIGQISSEVPQNLSASRPQDRQFILSSKKLLLSDSGFYLCAWCEGAGFDYEQYFGPGTRLTVT.

The chain employs TRBV6-5 and TRBJ2-1, with TRBD2 identical over 8 bases. The V gene end was trimmed by 0 bases and the J gene end by 7 bases; junction bases not matched to a gene: 8. Germline loops: CDR1 MNHEY, CDR2 SVGAGI. The CDR3 covers 16 residues. The CDR3 is CASSYSPGGPGNEQFF. CDR3 DNA: TGTGCCAGCAGTTACTCGCCGGGAGGGCCGGGGAATGAGCAGTTCTTC.

V gene TRBV5-4 combines with J gene TRBJ1-6, with unresolved D. This CDR3 has 18 residues. The germline gives CDR1 SGHNT, CDR2 YYREEE (reference sequence). The V end was cut by 4 bases, the J end by 4 bases, with 21 bases between. CDR3 DNA: TGTGCCAGCAGCAACAAACAATCAATCCGGAGTTATAATTCACCCCTCCACTTT. Its translation is CASSNKQSIRSYNSPLHF.

The V gene is TRBV6-1, the J gene TRBJ1-2; 8 nucleotides agree with TRBD1. Per germline, CDR1 MNHNS and CDR2 SASEGT. Trimming at V came to 7 bases and at J to 7 bases, leaving 8 bases not matched to a gene. CDR3 length: 13 residues. The CDR3 protein is CASTADRDGGYTF. The CDR3 nucleotides are TGTGCCAGCACTGCGGACAGGGACGGTGGCTACACCTTC.

The chain couples TRBV14 to TRBJ2-7; tentatively, D is TRBD1 (6 bases). V was cut by 5 bases and J by 4 bases, with 15 bases left in between. Germline V gives CDR1 SGHDN, CDR2 FVKESK. This CDR3 is 14 amino acids long. Written as DNA, the CDR3 is TGTGCCAGCAGCATAGACAGGTCCTTGTACGAGCAGTACTTC. This translates into CASSIDRSLYEQYF.

V and J are TRBV5-1 and TRBJ1-5; 8 bases agree with TRBD1. Losses at the gene ends were 2 bases for V and 5 bases for J; bases not matched to a gene: 3. The CDR3 loop spans 14 amino acids. Germline CDR1 and CDR2: SGHRS and YFSETQ. This CDR3 reads CASSLGQGDQPQHF. Written as DNA, the CDR3 is TGCGCCAGCAGCTTAGGACAGGGCGATCAGCCCCAGCATTTT. The full variable domain, with the rest looked up from reference TRBV5-1 and TRBJ1-5, is KAGVTQTPRYLIKTRGQQVTLSCSPISGHRSVSWYQQTPGQGLQFLFEYFSETQRNKGNFPGRFSGRQFSNSRSEMNVSTLELGDSALYLCASSLGQGDQPQHFGDGTRLSIL.

The chain carries TRBV5-1 and TRBJ1-2; tentatively, D is TRBD1 (6 bases). In germline, CDR1 is SGHRS, CDR2 YFSETQ. Between the trimmed V and J ends, which lost 0 bases and 4 bases, there was a span of 16 bases. CDR3 length equals 16 residues. The CDR3 loop is CASSLDRQEPFYGYTF. The CDR3 nucleotides are TGCGCCAGCAGCTTGGATCGACAGGAGCCCTTCTATGGCTACACCTTC.

The J gene is TRBJ2-3, the V gene TRBV5-1, with 9 bases aligning to TRBD1. After removal of 4 bases from V and 1 base from J, the junction contained 4 bases not matched to a gene. Germline V lookup: CDR1 SGHRS, CDR2 YFSETQ. The CDR3 runs 15 residues. CDR3 residues: CASSGQGPGTDTQYF. The CDR3 DNA reads as TGCGCCAGCAGCGGACAGGGGCCGGGCACAGATACGCAGTATTTT.

The chain carries TRBV15 and TRBJ2-5, with D possibly being TRBD2 (6 bases). The V gene's germline CDR1 is LNHNV and CDR2 YYDKDF (reference sequence). The CDR3 contains 15 residues. Trimming removed 5 bases at V and 6 bases at J, with 19 bases between. The CDR3 coding sequence is TGTGCCACCAGCGGTCTTAAGGCGGGGTATCAGACCCAGTACTTC. Amino acids: CATSGLKAGYQTQYF.

This clone has a handful of counts. The chain couples TRBV5-1 to TRBJ2-3; 14 bases are shared with TRBD2. Trimming took 5 bases from V and 1 from J; bases not matched to a gene: 21. Looked up from germline, CDR1 is SGHRS and CDR2 is YFSETQ. This CDR3 spans 22 amino acids. CDR3 sequence reads: CASRSGLAGEERKPIGTDTQYF. CDR3 DNA: TGCGCCAGCAGGTCGGGACTAGCGGGAGAAGAACGGAAGCCCATCGGCACAGATACGCAGTATTTT. The full variable domain, completed using reference TRBV5-1 and TRBJ2-3, is KAGVTQTPRYLIKTRGQQVTLSCSPISGHRSVSWYQQTPGQGLQFLFEYFSETQRNKGNFPGRFSGRQFSNSRSEMNVSTLELGDSALYLCASRSGLAGEERKPIGTDTQYFGPGTRLTVL.